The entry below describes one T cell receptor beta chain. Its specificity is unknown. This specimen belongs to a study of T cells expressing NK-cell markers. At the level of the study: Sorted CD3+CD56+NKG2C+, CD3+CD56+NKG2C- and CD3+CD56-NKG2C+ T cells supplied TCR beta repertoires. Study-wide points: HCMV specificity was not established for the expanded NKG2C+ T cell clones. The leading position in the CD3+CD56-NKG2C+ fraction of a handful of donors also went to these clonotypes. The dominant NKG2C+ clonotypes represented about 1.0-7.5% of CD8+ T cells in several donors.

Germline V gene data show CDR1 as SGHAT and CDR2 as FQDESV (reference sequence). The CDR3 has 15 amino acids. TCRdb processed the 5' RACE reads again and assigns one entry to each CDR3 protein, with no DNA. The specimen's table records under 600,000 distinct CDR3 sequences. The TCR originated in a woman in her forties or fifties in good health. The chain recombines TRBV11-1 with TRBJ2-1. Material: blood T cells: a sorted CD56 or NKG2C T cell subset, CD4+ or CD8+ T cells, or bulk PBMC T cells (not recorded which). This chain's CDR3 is CASRVSVSSYNEQFF.